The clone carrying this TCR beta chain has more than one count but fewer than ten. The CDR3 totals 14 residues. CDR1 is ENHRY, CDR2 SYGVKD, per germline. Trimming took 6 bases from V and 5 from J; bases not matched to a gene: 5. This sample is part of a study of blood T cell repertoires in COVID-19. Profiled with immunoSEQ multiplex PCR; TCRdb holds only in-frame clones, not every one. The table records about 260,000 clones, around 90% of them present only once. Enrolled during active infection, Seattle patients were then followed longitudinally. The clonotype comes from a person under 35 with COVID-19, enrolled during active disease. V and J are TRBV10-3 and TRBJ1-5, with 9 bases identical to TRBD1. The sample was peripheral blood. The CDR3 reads CAISSTGGDQPQHF. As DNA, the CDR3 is TGTGCCATCAGCTCCACAGGGGGCGATCAGCCCCAGCATTTT.